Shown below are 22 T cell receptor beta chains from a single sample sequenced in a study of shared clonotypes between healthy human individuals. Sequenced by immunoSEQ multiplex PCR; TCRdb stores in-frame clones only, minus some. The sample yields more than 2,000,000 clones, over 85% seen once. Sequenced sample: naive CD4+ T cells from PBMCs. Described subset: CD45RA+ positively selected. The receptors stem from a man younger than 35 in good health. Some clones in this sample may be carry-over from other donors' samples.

The chain's CDR3 is CASSIVQDRGHQPQHF. The CDR3 DNA reads TGTGCCAGTAGTATAGTTCAGGACAGGGGGCATCAGCCCCAGCATTTT. The chain recombines TRBV19 with TRBJ1-5; 11 bases agree with TRBD1. The CDR3 is made up of 16 amino acids. Germline V gene lookup returns CDR1 LNHDA and CDR2 SQIVND (reference sequence). Trimming removed 1 base from V and 5 bases from J; junction bases left unmatched: 4.

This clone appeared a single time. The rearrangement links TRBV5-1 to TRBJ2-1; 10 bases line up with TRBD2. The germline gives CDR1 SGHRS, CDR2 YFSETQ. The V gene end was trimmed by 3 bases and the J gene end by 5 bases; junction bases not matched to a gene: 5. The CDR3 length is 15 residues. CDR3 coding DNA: TGCGCCAGCAGCTACCTAGCGGGAGCGGACAATGAGCAGTTCTTC. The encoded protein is CASSYLAGADNEQFF.

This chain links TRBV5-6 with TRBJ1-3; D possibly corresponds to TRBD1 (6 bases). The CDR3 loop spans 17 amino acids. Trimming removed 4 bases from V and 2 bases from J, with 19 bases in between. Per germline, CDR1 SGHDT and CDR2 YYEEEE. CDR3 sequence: CASSGNRAERPGNTIYF. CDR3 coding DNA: TGTGCCAGCAGCGGGAACAGGGCAGAGCGCCCTGGAAACACCATATATTTT. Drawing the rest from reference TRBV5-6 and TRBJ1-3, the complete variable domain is DAGVTQSPTHLIKTRGQQVTLRCSPKSGHDTVSWYQQALGQGPQFIFQYYEEEERQRGNFPDRFSGHQFPNYSSELNVNALLLGDSALYLCASSGNRAERPGNTIYFGEGSWLTVV.

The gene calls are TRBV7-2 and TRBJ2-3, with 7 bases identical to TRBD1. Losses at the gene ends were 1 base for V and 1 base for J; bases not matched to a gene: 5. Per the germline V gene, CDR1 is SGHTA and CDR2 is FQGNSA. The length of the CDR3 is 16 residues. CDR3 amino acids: CASSLVLQGGTDTQYF. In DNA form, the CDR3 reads TGTGCCAGCAGCTTAGTCCTGCAGGGGGGCACAGATACGCAGTATTTT.

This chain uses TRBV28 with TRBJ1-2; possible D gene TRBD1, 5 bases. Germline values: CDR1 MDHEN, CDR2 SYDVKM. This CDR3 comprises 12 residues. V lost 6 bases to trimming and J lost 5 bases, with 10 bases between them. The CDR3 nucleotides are TGTGCCAGCAGGAATGAGGGGTATGGCTACACCTTC. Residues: CASRNEGYGYTF.

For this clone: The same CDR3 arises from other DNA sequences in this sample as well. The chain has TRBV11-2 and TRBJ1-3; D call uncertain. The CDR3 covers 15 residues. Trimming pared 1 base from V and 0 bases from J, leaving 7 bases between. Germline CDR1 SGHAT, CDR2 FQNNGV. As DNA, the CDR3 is TGTGCCAGCAGCTTAGTGATTAGCTCTGGAAACACCATATATTTT. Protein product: CASSLVISSGNTIYF. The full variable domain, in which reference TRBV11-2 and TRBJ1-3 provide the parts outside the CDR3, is EAGVAQSPRYKIIEKRQSVAFWCNPISGHATLYWYQQILGQGPKLLIQFQNNGVVDDSQLPKDRFSAERLKGVDSTLKIQPAKLEDSAVYLCASSLVISSGNTIYFGEGSWLTVV.

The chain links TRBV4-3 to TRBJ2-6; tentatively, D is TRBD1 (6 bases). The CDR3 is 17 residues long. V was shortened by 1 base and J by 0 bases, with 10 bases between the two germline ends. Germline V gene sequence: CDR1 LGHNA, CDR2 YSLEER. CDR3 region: CASSQGNRVSGANVLTF. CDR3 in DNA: TGCGCCAGCAGCCAAGGAAACAGGGTCTCTGGGGCCAACGTCCTGACTTTC.

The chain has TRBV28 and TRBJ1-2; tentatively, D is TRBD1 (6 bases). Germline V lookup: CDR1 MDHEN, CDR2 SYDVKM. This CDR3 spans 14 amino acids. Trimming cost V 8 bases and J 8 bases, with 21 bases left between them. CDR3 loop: CASGTWTEGDGYTF. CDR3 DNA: TGTGCCAGCGGAACCTGGACAGAAGGGGACGGCTACACCTTC.

CDR3 sequence (DNA): TGTGCCAGCTCACCCCGGGTCCAGGGGGTTAACGAGCAGTACTTC. This sequence encodes CASSPRVQGVNEQYF. The rearrangement links TRBV18 to TRBJ2-7; TRBD1 agrees at 7 bases. This CDR3 has 15 amino acids. The V gene's germline CDR1 is KGHSH and CDR2 LQKENI. The V gene end was trimmed by 3 bases and the J gene end by 5 bases; junction bases not matched to a gene: 10.

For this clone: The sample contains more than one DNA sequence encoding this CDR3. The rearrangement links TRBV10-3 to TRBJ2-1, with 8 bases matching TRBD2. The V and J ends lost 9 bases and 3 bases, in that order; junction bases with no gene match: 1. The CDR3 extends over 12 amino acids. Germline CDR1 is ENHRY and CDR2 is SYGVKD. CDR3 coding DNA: TGTGCCATAAGCGGGGGCTACAATGAGCAGTTCTTC. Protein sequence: CAISGGYNEQFF.

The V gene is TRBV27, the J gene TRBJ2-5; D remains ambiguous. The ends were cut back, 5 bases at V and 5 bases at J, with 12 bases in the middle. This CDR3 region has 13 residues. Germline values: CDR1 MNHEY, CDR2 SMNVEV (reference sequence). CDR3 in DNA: TGTGCCAGCAGTCGCGCGGATCGCGAGACCCAGTACTTC. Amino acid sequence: CASSRADRETQYF.

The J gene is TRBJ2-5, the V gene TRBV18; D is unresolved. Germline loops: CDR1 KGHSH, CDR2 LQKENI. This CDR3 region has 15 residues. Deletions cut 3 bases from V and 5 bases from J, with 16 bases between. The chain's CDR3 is CASSPALRPGETQYF. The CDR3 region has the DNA TGTGCCAGCTCACCCGCTTTAAGGCCGGGTGAGACCCAGTACTTC. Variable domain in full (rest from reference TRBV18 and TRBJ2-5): NAGVMQNPRHLVRRRGQEARLRCSPMKGHSHVYWYRQLPEEGLKFMVYLQKENIIDESGMPKERFSAEFPKEGPSILRIQQVVRGDSAAYFCASSPALRPGETQYFGPGTRLLVL.

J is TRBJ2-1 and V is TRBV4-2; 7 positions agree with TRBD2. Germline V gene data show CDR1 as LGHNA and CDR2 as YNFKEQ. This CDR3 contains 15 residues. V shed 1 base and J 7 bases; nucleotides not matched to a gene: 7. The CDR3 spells CASSQVGGAGNEQFF. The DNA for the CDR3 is TGTGCCAGCAGCCAAGTGGGAGGGGCAGGAAATGAGCAGTTCTTC.

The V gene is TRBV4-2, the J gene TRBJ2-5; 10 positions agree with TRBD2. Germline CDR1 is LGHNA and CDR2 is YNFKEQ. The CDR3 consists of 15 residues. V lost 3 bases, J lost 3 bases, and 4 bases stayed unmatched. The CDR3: CASSQDSGRKETQYF. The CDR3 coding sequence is TGTGCCAGCAGCCAGGATAGCGGGAGGAAAGAGACCCAGTACTTC.

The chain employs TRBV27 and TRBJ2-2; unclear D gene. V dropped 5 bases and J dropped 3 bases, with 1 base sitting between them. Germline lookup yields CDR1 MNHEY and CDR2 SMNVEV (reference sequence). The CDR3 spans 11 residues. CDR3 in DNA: TGTGCCAGCAGTCACACCGGGGAGCTGTTTTTT. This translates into CASSHTGELFF.

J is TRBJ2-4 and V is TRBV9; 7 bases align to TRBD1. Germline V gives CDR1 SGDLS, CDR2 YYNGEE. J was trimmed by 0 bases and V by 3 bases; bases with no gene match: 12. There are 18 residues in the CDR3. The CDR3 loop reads CASSATMDRSLAKNIQYF. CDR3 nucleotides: TGTGCCAGCAGCGCGACGATGGACAGGTCCTTAGCCAAAAACATTCAGTACTTC.

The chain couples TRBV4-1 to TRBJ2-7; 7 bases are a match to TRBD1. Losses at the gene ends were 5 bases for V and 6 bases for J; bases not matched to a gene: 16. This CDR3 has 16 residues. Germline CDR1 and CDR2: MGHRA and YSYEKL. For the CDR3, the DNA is TGCGCCAGCAGCAGAGTAGGGGGCGGTCAGAGGGGCGAGCAGTACTTC. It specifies CASSRVGGGQRGEQYF.

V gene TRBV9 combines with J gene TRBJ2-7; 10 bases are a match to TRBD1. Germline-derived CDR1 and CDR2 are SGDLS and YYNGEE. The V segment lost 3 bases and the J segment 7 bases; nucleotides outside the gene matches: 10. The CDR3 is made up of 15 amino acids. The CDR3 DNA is TGTGCCAGCAGCGCGACAGGGGGCGCCTCGGGGGAGCAGTACTTC. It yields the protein CASSATGGASGEQYF. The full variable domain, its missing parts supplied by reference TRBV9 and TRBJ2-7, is DSGVTQTPKHLITATGQRVTLRCSPRSGDLSVYWYQQSLDQGLQFLIQYYNGEERAKGNILERFSAQQFPDLHSELNLSSLELGDSALYFCASSATGGASGEQYFGPGTRLTVT.

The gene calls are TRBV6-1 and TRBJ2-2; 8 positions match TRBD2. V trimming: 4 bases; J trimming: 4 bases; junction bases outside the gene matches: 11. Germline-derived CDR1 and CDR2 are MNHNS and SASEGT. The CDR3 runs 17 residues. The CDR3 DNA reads TGTGCCAGCAGTGTAGACGCCTCGGGGGGGACCACCGGGGAGCTGTTTTTT. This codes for CASSVDASGGTTGELFF.

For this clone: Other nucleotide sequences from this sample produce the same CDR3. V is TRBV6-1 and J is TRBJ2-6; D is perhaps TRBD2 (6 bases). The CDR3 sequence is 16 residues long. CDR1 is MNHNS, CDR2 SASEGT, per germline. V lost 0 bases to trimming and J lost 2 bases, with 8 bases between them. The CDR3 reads CASSEASGAGANVLTF. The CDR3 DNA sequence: TGTGCCAGCAGTGAAGCGTCGGGAGCTGGGGCCAACGTCCTGACTTTC.

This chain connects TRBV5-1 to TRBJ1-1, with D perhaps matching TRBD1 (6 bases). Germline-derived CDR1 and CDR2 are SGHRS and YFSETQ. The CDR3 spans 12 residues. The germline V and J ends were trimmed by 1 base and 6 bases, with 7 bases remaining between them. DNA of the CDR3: TGCGCCAGCAGCTTGACAGGGCCTGAAGCTTTCTTT. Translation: CASSLTGPEAFF.

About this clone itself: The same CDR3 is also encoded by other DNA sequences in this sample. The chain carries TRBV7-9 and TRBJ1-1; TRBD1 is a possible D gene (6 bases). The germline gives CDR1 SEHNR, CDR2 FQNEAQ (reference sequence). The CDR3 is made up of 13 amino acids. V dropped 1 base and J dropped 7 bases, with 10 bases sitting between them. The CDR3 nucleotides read TGTGCCAGCAGCTTAGGTCAGGGGCTTGAAGCTTTCTTT. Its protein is CASSLGQGLEAFF.